These 5 T cell receptor beta chains were all obtained from the same sample, sequenced in a study of cytomegalovirus exposure and HLA in healthy donors. Both 60 Vbeta primers and 13 Jbeta primers went into the PCR. The data were produced by immunoSEQ multiplex PCR, yet TCRdb's version contains in-frame clones alone and is incomplete. The table records about 95,000 clones, roughly 79% of them present only once. The source material was PBMCs. These TCRs come from a woman aged 40 to 50 in good health and CMV-seronegative.

The chain is built from TRBV27 and TRBJ2-2; 9 bases align to TRBD2. The germline V gene has CDR1 MNHEY and CDR2 SMNVEV (reference sequence). The junction had 12 bases not matched to a gene; V was cut back by 5 bases and J by 5 bases. The CDR3 length is 17 residues. Written as DNA, the CDR3 is TGTGCCAGCAGTCACAGATCCGGGACTAGCTGGACCGGGGAGCTGTTTTTT. Translated: CASSHRSGTSWTGELFF.

The rearrangement links TRBV5-1 to TRBJ2-1; TRBD2 matches 10 bases. CDR1 and CDR2 (germline): SGHRS, YFSETQ. Trimming cost V 0 bases and J 0 bases; bases outside gene matches: 15. The CDR3 loop spans 21 amino acids. CDR3 in amino acids: CASSLAFGAGGLPSSYNEQFF. The DNA of the CDR3 is TGCGCCAGCAGCTTGGCCTTTGGAGCGGGGGGGCTCCCCAGCTCCTACAATGAGCAGTTCTTC. Full variable domain (rest looked up from reference TRBV5-1 and TRBJ2-1): KAGVTQTPRYLIKTRGQQVTLSCSPISGHRSVSWYQQTPGQGLQFLFEYFSETQRNKGNFPGRFSGRQFSNSRSEMNVSTLELGDSALYLCASSLAFGAGGLPSSYNEQFFGPGTRLTVL.

The CDR3 loop reads CASSSKYEQYF. The CDR3 DNA is TGTGCCAGCAGTTCAAAATACGAGCAGTACTTC. V is TRBV27 and J is TRBJ2-7; no clear D. The CDR3 consists of 11 residues. V was shortened by 4 bases and J by 4 bases, with 5 bases between the two germline ends. Germline CDR1 is MNHEY and CDR2 is SMNVEV (reference sequence).

This chain uses TRBV4-2 with TRBJ2-7; 8 positions match TRBD2. V was clipped by 3 bases and J by 0 bases; unmatched bases: 4. This CDR3 has 15 residues. Germline lookup yields CDR1 LGHNA and CDR2 YNFKEQ. The CDR3: CASSQAGTSSYEQYF. Written as DNA, the CDR3 is TGTGCCAGCAGCCAGGCCGGGACTAGCTCCTACGAGCAGTACTTC.

Of note for this clone: The conserved final phenylalanine or tryptophan is absent from the CDR3, which likely points to a read error. The genes are TRBV28 and TRBJ1-5; D unresolved. CDR3 length: 17 residues. Germline values: CDR1 MDHEN, CDR2 SYDVKM. Trimming stripped 6 bases from V and 2 bases from J, with 20 bases between. CDR3 sequence (DNA): TGTGCCAGCAGAGTTTGGAATGCGAGGGAGGGCAATCAGCCCCAGCATGTT. This encodes CASRVWNAREGNQPQHV.